The 27 T cell receptor beta chains below all came from one sample that was sequenced in a study of blood T cell repertoires in COVID-19. Generated by immunoSEQ multiplex PCR, the TCRdb table keeps only in-frame clones and is missing some. This repertoire shows almost 400,000 clones, 89% found once; its top ten account for less than 2%. Sequences were obtained from PBMCs or T cells enriched from blood (not recorded which). The source is a woman between 25 and 40 years old who had recovered from COVID-19.

The V call is TRBV6-5, the J call TRBJ1-1; 8 bases align to TRBD1. The germline gives CDR1 MNHEY, CDR2 SVGAGI. J was trimmed by 5 bases and V by 6 bases; bases with no gene match: 5. CDR3 length equals 13 residues. The DNA of the CDR3 is TGTGCCAGCAGCAGGGGGCATCGGACTGAAGCTTTCTTT. Amino acids: CASSRGHRTEAFF.

The chain's CDR3 is CASSEQGTQYF. CDR3 nucleotides: TGTGCCAGCAGCGAACAGGGGACCCAGTACTTC. This sequence joins TRBV2 and TRBJ2-5, with TRBD1 as a possible D gene (6 bases). CDR1 is SNHLY, CDR2 FYNNEI, per germline. Trimming removed 6 bases at V and 7 bases at J, with 9 bases between. This CDR3 spans 11 amino acids.

V is TRBV6-5 and J is TRBJ2-1, with D hard to call. The CDR3 runs to 12 residues. Germline V gene sequence: CDR1 MNHEY, CDR2 SVGAGI. V was shortened by 3 bases and J by 4 bases, with 4 bases between the two germline ends. The chain's CDR3 is CASSYSYNEQFF. The CDR3 bases are TGTGCCAGCAGTTATAGTTACAATGAGCAGTTCTTC.

CDR3 coding DNA: TGTGCCACCAGTGATTCCGACAGGGGGCTCACCGGGGAGCTGTTTTTT. Translation: CATSDSDRGLTGELFF. The chain joins TRBV24-1 to TRBJ2-2; 10 bases line up with TRBD1. The germline V gene encodes CDR1 KGHDR and CDR2 SFDVKD. With 2 bases clipped from V and 4 bases from J, the junction kept 3 bases outside the gene matches. This CDR3 is 16 amino acids long.

This clone was seen only a few times. The rearrangement joins TRBV5-4 to TRBJ2-7; possibly TRBD2 for D (6 bases). This CDR3 is 16 amino acids long. Germline assignment: CDR1 SGHNT and CDR2 YYREEE (reference sequence). V gave up 0 bases and J gave up 2 bases, with 15 bases separating them. CDR3 bases: TGTGCCAGCAGCTTGGGTCTCAGCGGGCCGACCTACGAGCAGTACTTC. Translated: CASSLGLSGPTYEQYF.

V gene TRBV28 combines with J gene TRBJ1-1; D call uncertain. The V gene's germline CDR1 is MDHEN and CDR2 SYDVKM. This CDR3 is built from 21 residues. Trimming shortened V by 2 bases and J by 0 bases, and 28 bases separated the two germline ends. The CDR3 nucleotides are TGTGCCAGCAGTTTACCCGAAAAAAGGTGGCTTGGCGGTTCGCTGAACACTGAAGCTTTCTTT. Protein product: CASSLPEKRWLGGSLNTEAFF. Looking up the rest from reference TRBV28 and TRBJ1-1 gives the full variable domain: DVKVTQSSRYLVKRTGEKVFLECVQDMDHENMFWYRQDPGLGLRLIYFSYDVKMKEKGDIPEGYSVSREKKERFSLILESASTNQTSMYLCASSLPEKRWLGGSLNTEAFFGQGTRLTVV.

CDR3 nucleotide sequence: TGTGCCAGCAGCCCCTTATCCGGGGGTGGGCAGTACTTC. It yields the protein CASSPLSGGGQYF. This sequence joins TRBV12-3 or TRBV12-4 and TRBJ2-7, with D perhaps matching TRBD2 (6 bases). V was pared by 6 bases and J by 9 bases, with 18 bases between. The CDR3 has 13 amino acids.

This clone was counted a single time. V usage is TRBV9 and J usage is TRBJ2-3; possibly TRBD2 for D (6 bases). Trimming shortened V by 0 bases and J by 2 bases, and 16 bases separated the two germline ends. The CDR3 has 17 amino acids. CDR1 and CDR2 from the germline V gene are SGDLS and YYNGEE. CDR3: CASSVEGRLDFTDTQYF. In nucleotides, the CDR3 is TGTGCCAGCAGCGTAGAGGGGAGGTTAGACTTCACAGATACGCAGTATTTT. The full variable domain, with the rest looked up from reference TRBV9 and TRBJ2-3, is DSGVTQTPKHLITATGQRVTLRCSPRSGDLSVYWYQQSLDQGLQFLIQYYNGEERAKGNILERFSAQQFPDLHSELNLSSLELGDSALYFCASSVEGRLDFTDTQYFGPGTRLTVL.

The J gene is TRBJ2-7, the V gene TRBV28, with TRBD2 as a possible D gene (5 bases). Between the trimmed V and J ends, which lost 7 bases and 3 bases, there was a span of 19 bases. CDR1 is MDHEN and CDR2 is SYDVKM in the germline V gene. The CDR3 has 15 amino acids. The CDR3: CASIRWTGEGYEQYF. CDR3 coding DNA: TGTGCCAGCATTCGATGGACCGGAGAGGGCTACGAGCAGTACTTC.

This clone was picked up one time. V and J are TRBV2 and TRBJ2-7; TRBD1 might be the D (6 bases). V was trimmed by 7 bases and J by 1 base, leaving 14 bases between them. This CDR3 region has 14 residues. Germline V lookup: CDR1 SNHLY, CDR2 FYNNEI. The CDR3 DNA follows: TGTGCCAGCATAACGGACAGTTTGTCCTACGAGCAGTACTTC. Encoded protein: CASITDSLSYEQYF.

The rearrangement uses TRBV6-4 and TRBJ1-5; D unclear. Germline loops: CDR1 MRHNA, CDR2 SNTAGT. The CDR3 length is 16 residues. Trimming cost V 6 bases and J 0 bases, with 15 bases left between them. The CDR3 DNA follows: TGTGCCAGCAGACCCCGGGTTAAGTATAGCAATCAGCCCCAGCATTTT. Translation: CASRPRVKYSNQPQHF.

This rearrangement joins TRBV28 to TRBJ1-1; tentative D call: TRBD1 (6 bases). Germline-derived CDR1 and CDR2 are MDHEN and SYDVKM. This CDR3 has 15 residues. V was clipped by 2 bases and J by 0 bases, with 10 bases between them. This CDR3 is CASSLGGAMNTEAFF. For the CDR3, the DNA is TGTGCCAGCAGTTTAGGGGGGGCTATGAACACTGAAGCTTTCTTT.

The J gene is TRBJ1-1, the V gene TRBV9, with 11 positions matching TRBD1. The CDR3 length is 15 residues. Unmatched junction bases numbered 3, after V lost 2 bases and J lost 3 bases. CDR1 SGDLS and CDR2 YYNGEE come from the germline V gene. The CDR3 bases are TGTGCCAGCAGCGTGGACAGGGGGCTACACACTGAAGCTTTCTTT. It translates to CASSVDRGLHTEAFF.

The table lists this clone with a count of one. Its ends do not fully match the called genes, so a read error is possible. The V and J genes are TRBV7-7 and TRBJ2-1; the match to TRBD1 covers 8 bases. CDR1 SSHAT and CDR2 FNYEAQ come from the germline V gene (reference sequence). The CDR3 totals 14 residues. CDR3 residues: CASSSLGQGGEQFF. CDR3 DNA sequence: TGTGCTAGCAGCTCCCTAGGACAGGGCGGTGAGCAGTTCTTC. The variable domain in full, completed from reference TRBV7-7 and TRBJ2-1, reads GAGVSQSPRYKVTKRGQDVTLRCDPISSHATLYWYQQALGQGPEFLTYFNYEAQPDKSGLPSDRFSAERPEGSISTLTIQRTEQRDSAMYRCASSSLGQGGEQFFGPGTRLTVL.

The V call is TRBV6-5, the J call TRBJ1-4; D is unclear. This CDR3 comprises 14 residues. The V end lost 5 bases, the J end lost 5 bases, and 12 bases lay between the germline ends. Germline CDR1 and CDR2: MNHEY and SVGAGI. The CDR3 is CASSRENSNEKLFF. The DNA for the CDR3 is TGTGCCAGCAGTCGCGAAAACTCGAATGAAAAACTGTTTTTT.

The chain couples TRBV3-1 (or the pseudogene TRBV3-2) to TRBJ2-7, with 7 bases fitting TRBD2. V dropped 1 base and J dropped 3; count of bases not matched to a gene: 6. In germline, CDR1 is LGHDT, CDR2 YNNKEL (reference sequence). There are 15 residues in the CDR3. The CDR3 bases are TGTGCCAGCAGCCAAGTAAGGAGCGGGGTCTACGAGCAGTACTTC. Translation: CASSQVRSGVYEQYF.

The chain is built from TRBV4-1 and TRBJ2-3, with TRBD1 matching over 7 bases. Trimming removed 5 bases from V and 0 bases from J; junction bases left unmatched: 8. Germline V lookup: CDR1 MGHRA, CDR2 YSYEKL. This CDR3 is 16 amino acids long. CDR3 nucleotide sequence: TGCGCCAGCAGCGTCCGGGACAGCCCCAGCACAGATACGCAGTATTTT. Amino acid sequence: CASSVRDSPSTDTQYF.

The chain carries TRBV28 and TRBJ1-2; the match to TRBD1 covers 9 bases. Germline CDR1 and CDR2: MDHEN and SYDVKM. The CDR3 has 14 residues. V gave up 6 bases and J gave up 4 bases; unmatched junction bases: 6. The CDR3 sequence: CASRPGTGPYGYTF. The DNA for the CDR3 is TGTGCCAGCAGACCCGGGACAGGGCCCTATGGCTACACCTTC.

The V call is TRBV6-2 or TRBV6-3, the J call TRBJ2-2; 7 bases match TRBD1. Germline values: CDR1 MNHEY, CDR2 SVGEGT. V lost 5 bases, J lost 5 bases, and 8 bases stayed unmatched. CDR3 length equals 15 residues. The CDR3 DNA sequence: TGTGCCAGCAGTACCCGGGACAGTCAAACCGGGGAGCTGTTTTTT. Protein product: CASSTRDSQTGELFF.

The chain joins TRBV13 to TRBJ1-2, with TRBD1 identical over 8 bases. The V gene's germline CDR1 is PRHDT and CDR2 FYEKMQ (reference sequence). This CDR3 region has 13 residues. Trimming took 6 bases from V and 8 from J; bases not matched to a gene: 8. The CDR3 DNA reads TGTGCCAGCAGTCCAAGACAGGGGCGAGGCTACACCTTC. It encodes CASSPRQGRGYTF.

The chain's CDR3 is CASGTGNEKLFF. The CDR3 nucleotides read TGTGCCAGCGGGACAGGGAATGAAAAACTGTTTTTT. The chain couples TRBV19 to TRBJ1-4, with TRBD1 matching over 9 bases. CDR1 is LNHDA and CDR2 is SQIVND in the germline V gene (reference sequence). The CDR3 sequence is 12 residues long. V lost 9 bases to trimming and J lost 5 bases; unmatched junction nucleotides: 1. The variable domain in full, with the rest retrieved from reference TRBV19 and TRBJ1-4, is DGGITQSPKYLFRKEGQNVTLSCEQNLNHDAMYWYRQDPGQGLRLIYYSQIVNDFQKGDIAEGYSVSREKKESFPLTVTSAQKNPTAFYLCASGTGNEKLFFGSGTQLSVL.

This rearrangement joins TRBV7-3 to TRBJ1-6, with D tentatively TRBD1 (5 bases). V was trimmed by 1 base and J by 5 bases, leaving 9 bases between them. CDR1 is SGHTA, CDR2 FQGTGA, per germline. This CDR3 is 15 amino acids long. CDR3 DNA sequence: TGTGCCAGCAGCTTAATGGGGGGGAATAATTCACCCCTCCACTTT. Its protein product is CASSLMGGNNSPLHF.

On this clone: The junction departs from germline at one end; a sequencing error may be responsible. The rearrangement uses TRBV28 and TRBJ2-7; a possible D gene is TRBD1 (5 bases). This CDR3 comprises 17 residues. The V gene's germline CDR1 is MDHEN and CDR2 SYDVKM. The CDR3 reads CASGLRGHPYILYEQYF. The DNA for the CDR3 is TGTGCCAGCGGTTTACGAGGACATCCTTATATTTTATACGAGCAGTACTTC.

This clone appeared once. The CDR3 loop is CASSLLPGGGISYEQYF. In DNA form, the CDR3 reads TGTGCCAGCAGCTTACTTCCGGGCGGGGGAATCTCCTACGAGCAGTACTTC. This chain links TRBV7-2 with TRBJ2-7, with TRBD2 identical over 7 bases. The CDR3 is made up of 17 amino acids. CDR1 and CDR2 from the germline V gene are SGHTA and FQGNSA. Losses at the gene ends were 2 bases for V and 0 bases for J; bases not matched to a gene: 10.

The chain is built from TRBV10-2 and TRBJ1-1; 7 bases map to TRBD1. Germline CDR1 reads WSHSY; CDR2 reads SAAADI. With V trimmed by 3 bases and J by 2 bases, 6 bases remained unmatched. This CDR3 contains 15 residues. The CDR3: CASSDGGGLNTEAFF. DNA of the CDR3: TGCGCCAGCAGTGATGGAGGGGGCTTAAACACTGAAGCTTTCTTT.

V gene TRBV24-1 combines with J gene TRBJ2-2, with D tentatively TRBD2 (6 bases). The CDR3 runs 14 residues. Germline V gives CDR1 KGHDR, CDR2 SFDVKD. V was shortened by 4 bases and J by 7 bases, with 12 bases between the two germline ends. CDR3 loop: CATSEAGWVGELFF. CDR3 nucleotides: TGTGCCACCAGTGAGGCGGGATGGGTCGGGGAGCTGTTTTTT.

The rearrangement uses TRBV11-3 and TRBJ2-3, with D tentatively TRBD1 (6 bases). The CDR3 spans 15 residues. Germline CDR1 is SGHNT and CDR2 is YENEEA. V was trimmed by 4 bases and J by 0 bases, leaving 11 bases between them. As DNA, the CDR3 is TGTGCCAGCAGCTCGGACAGCATTAGCACAGATACGCAGTATTTT. Translation: CASSSDSISTDTQYF.